This T cell receptor (beta chain) was recorded in a study of T cells after yellow fever vaccination. A single record per CDR3 protein comes from TCRdb applying MiXCR to the 5' RACE reads. This sample yields tens of thousands of distinct CDR3 sequences, of which 4.4% are seen a single time; approximately 46% belongs to the top ten. Whole-study findings and limits: A weaker but faster secondary response was observed, peaking on day 5 versus 15. Clones from primary vaccination mostly reappeared after the booster (about 97% CD4, approximately 91% CD8).

There are many counts of this clonotype. No antigen is known for it. The clonotype originates from a man aged 25-45 years who received the YFV17D yellow fever vaccine. Sequencing was performed on CD8+ T cells sorted from PBMCs, taken 5 days after the yellow fever booster vaccination.

This CDR3 reads CATSKIALGDNEQFF. The CDR3 coding sequence is TGTGCCACCAGCAAGATAGCCCTCGGGGACAATGAGCAGTTCTTC. The chain links TRBV15 to TRBJ2-1; D possibly corresponds to TRBD2 (5 bases). The germline V gene has CDR1 LNHNV and CDR2 YYDKDF (reference sequence). The CDR3 has 15 residues. Trimming removed 4 bases at V and 5 bases at J, with 15 bases between.